A selection of T cell receptor beta chains follows, all from one sample in a study of blood T cell repertoires in COVID-19. The assay was immunoSEQ multiplex PCR, and TCRdb's table has in-frame clones only and misses some. The data contain 65,000 or so clones, 75% to 85% of them singletons. The sequenced sample was peripheral blood. These receptors were taken from an older man with acute or convalescent COVID-19. The CDR3 runs from the conserved cysteine through the conserved F or W. D genes are given only for firm matches.

>NA|TRBV21-1|TRBJ1-2
CASSRGRVDYGYTF
>NA|TRBV6-5|TRBJ2-1
CASSRQAHSYNEQFF
>NA|TRBV4-1|TRBJ1-2
CASSQEPGTLSDGYTF
>NA|TRBV6-5|TRBJ2-2
CASSLVGPNTGELFF
>NA|TRBV6-5|TRBJ2-7
CASRSFSYEQYF
>NA|TRBV19|TRBJ1-4
CASSTSPNEKLFF
>NA|TRBV11-1|TRBJ1-4
CASSTRQAQKLFF
>TRBD1|TRBV24-1|TRBJ2-1
CATSGTGDHEQFF
>NA|TRBV30|TRBJ1-1
CAWSPLRGENTEAFF
>NA|TRBV10-2|TRBJ2-3
CASQSDTQYF
>TRBD2|TRBV2|TRBJ2-5
CASSASGIQETQYF
>TRBD1|TRBV5-6|TRBJ1-4
CASSYRGGREKLFF
>NA|TRBV5-1|TRBJ2-1
CASSLEWLANEQFF
>TRBD1|TRBV5-1|TRBJ2-7
CASSKGQVYEQYF
>TRBD1|TRBV3-1/TRBV3-2|TRBJ1-1
CASSQWDRKTEAFF
>TRBD1|TRBV4-2|TRBJ1-6
CASSQVTGINSPLHF
>NA|TRBV9|TRBJ1-2
CASSPTGLPNLGGYTF
>NA|TRBV27|TRBJ2-5
CASSFREQETQYF
>TRBD1|TRBV11-2|TRBJ1-2
CASSFSGQGWIGYTF
>NA|TRBV9|TRBJ2-1
CASSVTGSYNEQFF
>TRBD1|TRBV6-5|TRBJ2-7
CASSYSGQGYEQYF
>TRBD1|TRBV18|TRBJ1-2
CASSPLRDRAKDGYTF
>TRBD2|TRBV10-3|TRBJ2-1
CAISARADVGTSGHEQFF
>NA|TRBV10-2|TRBJ1-5
CASSESTGRQPQHF
>TRBD1|TRBV27|TRBJ2-1
CASSLLPPSTGYSYEQFF
>NA|TRBV4-2|TRBJ2-7
CASSQVTESYEQYF
>TRBD1|TRBV18|TRBJ2-1
CASSPGTGTYNEQFF
>NA|TRBV27|TRBJ2-3
CASSFLSTDTQYF
>NA|TRBV4-1|TRBJ2-2
CASSQRQARGNTGELFF
>TRBD1|TRBV11-2|TRBJ1-5
CASSLGQGYQPQHF
>NA|TRBV6-5|TRBJ1-5
CASSYSAGSRQPQHF
>NA|TRBV28|TRBJ1-1
CASSFSREVAEAFF